This T cell receptor beta chain is drawn from a study of Graves' ophthalmopathy and Graves' hyperthyroidism. The table lists this clonotype with a few counts. Amplified TCR beta CDR3 regions were obtained using RNA transcripts as template. An opening RT-PCR round employed HTBI primers and preceded a second-round multiplex PCR. TCRdb recomputed calls from the multiplex PCR reads with MiXCR, one row per CDR3 protein. The table lists around 1.1 million distinct CDR3 sequences, about two fifths of them singletons. Included hyperthyroidism patients were aged 18 to 65 and newly diagnosed (under 2 months' duration). In germline, CDR1 is SQVTM, CDR2 ANQGSEA. The CDR3 contains 12 residues. Trimming stripped 7 bases from V and 3 bases from J, with 13 bases between.

This TCR was recovered from an adult man with Graves' hyperthyroidism. The chain is built from TRBV29-1 and TRBJ2-7; D uncertain. Sequenced input: peripheral blood or thyroid tissue (not recorded which). The CDR3 here is CSAGLALYEQYF. The CDR3 nucleotides are TGCAGCGCGGGTCTTGCACTCTACGAGCAGTACTTC.